These 4 T cell receptor beta chains were sequenced from one sample in a study of response to subunit inactivated influenza vaccine. A single record per CDR3 protein comes from TCRdb applying MiXCR to the RT-PCR reads. This sample has approximately 200,000 distinct CDR3 sequences; about an eighth occur once, and the top ten carry roughly 25%. The sequences come from CD8+ T cells sorted from PBMCs, collected less than 6 days after vaccination. These receptors were taken from a man aged 50 to 59 who received an inactivated influenza vaccine.

The V and J genes are TRBV4-2 and TRBJ2-7; a weak D match, TRBD2 (6 bases). V was cut by 3 bases and J by 2 bases, with 17 bases left in between. From germline, CDR1 is LGHNA and CDR2 YNFKEQ. The length of the CDR3 is 16 residues. CDR3 nucleotides: TGTGCCAGCAGCCATCGAGCGGGTACCGTTACCTACGAGCAGTACTTC. Translation: CASSHRAGTVTYEQYF.

The V and J genes are TRBV3-1 and TRBJ1-1, with 9 bases that match TRBD1. Trimming at V came to 4 bases and at J to 5 bases, leaving 11 bases not matched to a gene. Germline loops: CDR1 LGHDT, CDR2 YNNKEL (reference sequence). The CDR3 is 16 residues long. The CDR3 reads CASSPSTGGVWTEAFF. The CDR3, as DNA: TGTGCCAGCAGCCCTTCTACAGGGGGCGTGTGGACTGAAGCTTTCTTT. The complete variable domain, with remaining parts taken from reference TRBV3-1 and TRBJ1-1, reads DTAVSQTPKYLVTQMGNDKSIKCEQNLGHDTMYWYKQDSKKFLKIMFSYNNKELIINETVPNRFSPKSPDKAHLNLHINSLELGDSAVYFCASSPSTGGVWTEAFFGQGTRLTVV.

The genes are TRBV4-2 and TRBJ2-7; no clear D. Germline CDR1 and CDR2: LGHNA and YNFKEQ. Trimming took 4 bases from V and 6 from J, leaving 10 bases between them. The CDR3 runs to 12 residues. CDR3 DNA sequence: TGTGCCAGCAGCCGGGATCAGCGCGAGCAGTACTTC. Translating it yields CASSRDQREQYF.

This clonotype has a count of ten or more. The V gene is TRBV27, the J gene TRBJ2-2, with 7 bases that match TRBD1. Trimming cost V 0 bases and J 9 bases; bases outside gene matches: 4. The CDR3 has 14 amino acids. Germline CDR1 MNHEY, CDR2 SMNVEV (reference sequence). CDR3 sequence reads: CASSLSRQGWELFF. Written as DNA, the CDR3 is TGTGCCAGCAGTTTATCGAGACAGGGTTGGGAGCTGTTTTTT.